A selection of T cell receptor beta chains follows, all from one sample in a study of shared clonotypes between healthy human individuals. The assay was immunoSEQ multiplex PCR, and TCRdb's table has in-frame clones only and misses some. The repertoire includes about 2,100,000 clones, 90% to 95% of them detected once, and roughly 1.8% sits in the top ten. Sequencing was done on a sample of naive CD8+ T cells from PBMCs. These receptors all stem from a man aged 18-30 years in good health. Some clones in this sample may be carry-over from other donors' samples. Both conserved end residues are trimmed from each CDR3. A D gene is named only where the DNA matches it firmly.

>TRBV5-6|TRBJ2-7|NA
ASSLGRYEYEQY
>TRBV7-9|TRBJ1-3|NA
ASSLVWARGNTIY
>TRBV12-5|TRBJ2-1|NA
ASGFPRDSSNEQF
>TRBV30|TRBJ1-1|NA
AWTGIEEPEAF
>TRBV6-5|TRBJ2-1|TRBD1
ASRPYRGSYNEQF
>TRBV27|TRBJ2-7|TRBD1
ASSSGEHRGLRYEQY
>TRBV19|TRBJ1-1|NA
ASSKFGGVNTEAF
>TRBV2|TRBJ2-1|NA
ASSERMAGAPYNEQF
>TRBV4-3|TRBJ2-7|TRBD1
ASSQEADRGFYEQY
>TRBV19|TRBJ2-1|NA
ASTPTPPNNEQF
>TRBV29-1|TRBJ1-2|TRBD1
SVADRGPYGYT
>TRBV14|TRBJ1-1|NA
ASSQVEATEAF
>TRBV9|TRBJ2-2|TRBD1
ASSDDRVGRELF
>TRBV10-3|TRBJ2-2|NA
AISDRAGENTGELF
>TRBV19|TRBJ2-7|NA
ASSARARPYEQY
>TRBV5-6|TRBJ2-7|NA
ASSLAEASYEQY
>TRBV21-1|TRBJ1-1|NA
ASRQVSNTEAF
>TRBV7-8|TRBJ1-5|TRBD1
ASSLGDRTYSNQPQH
>TRBV23-1|TRBJ1-2|NA
ASIPDRQTNYGYT
>TRBV28|TRBJ1-5|NA
ASNRGYNQPQH
>TRBV5-4|TRBJ2-6|NA
ASSLDFGSGANVLT
>TRBV9|TRBJ2-7|TRBD2
ASSVGSGATYEQY
>TRBV7-3|TRBJ1-2|NA
ASSPDGNYGYT
>TRBV11-2|TRBJ2-3|NA
ASSPIGTSDTQY
>TRBV5-4|TRBJ1-6|NA
ASSLRGSYNSPLH
>TRBV15|TRBJ2-7|NA
ATSKGRGGNPQY
>TRBV28|TRBJ1-3|TRBD1
ASSKTGYGNTIY